The source of this T cell receptor beta chain is a study of shared clonotypes between healthy human individuals. TCRdb's table, derived via immunoSEQ multiplex PCR, lists solely in-frame clones and lacks some. The data contain about 1 million clones, roughly 80% of them singletons. As regards this clone: Other DNA sequences within the sample encode an identical CDR3.

This CDR3 has 16 residues. J lost 3 bases, V lost 0 bases, and 3 bases had no gene match. Germline V gives CDR1 SGHRS, CDR2 YFSETQ. The chain uses TRBV5-1 and TRBJ2-5; 12 positions match TRBD2. This TCR was recovered from a man between 18 and 35 years old in good health. Sequenced: memory CD4+ T cells sorted from blood. Subset indicated: CD45RA-negative fraction. CDR3 residues: CASSLEASGGEETQYF. CDR3 nucleotides: TGCGCCAGCAGCTTGGAGGCTAGCGGGGGGGAAGAGACCCAGTACTTC.